What follows is one T cell receptor (beta chain) and its context. Method: immunoSEQ multiplex PCR; TCRdb's copy keeps in-frame clones and lacks some. This table holds about 80,000 clones, about 87% found once. The data originate from a study of blood T cell repertoires in COVID-19. For the study at large: The analysed material was cDNA or gDNA that came from T cells, B-cell-depleted T cells, or PBMCs.

The clonotype originates from a woman aged 80 or over with acute or convalescent COVID-19. The sample taken for sequencing was peripheral blood.

CDR3 bases: TGTGCCAGCAGCCAGGGACAGGCTGACTATGGCTACACCTTC. Its protein product is CASSQGQADYGYTF. The V gene is TRBV3-1 (or the pseudogene TRBV3-2), the J gene TRBJ1-2; 8 positions agree with TRBD1. Germline trimming cut 3 bases from V and 3 bases from J; bases unmatched to any gene: 3. Germline V gives CDR1 LGHDT, CDR2 YNNKEL (reference sequence). CDR3 length: 14 amino acids.